Below are 29 T cell receptor beta chains sequenced from a single sample in a study of human T cells and chemical hapten exposure. TCRdb passed the RACE reads through MiXCR, listing each CDR3 protein once. Here the sample spans some 380,000 distinct CDR3 sequences, about 4.8% being singletons. Time point noted: patch test 1, 2 weeks after DPC sensitization. The treatment is: therapeutic diphenylcyclopropenone sensitization with weekly scalp DPC. The sequenced sample was whole blood, obtained in connection with sensitization to the hapten diphenylcyclopropenone (DPC). All receptors come from a woman aged 45 to 65 with alopecia areata. Some clones in this sample may be carry-over from other donors' samples.

This clonotype was seen a few times. V usage is TRBV2 and J usage is TRBJ1-5, with D maybe TRBD1 (5 bases). The germline CDR1 and CDR2 sequences are SNHLY and FYNNEI. Between the trimmed V and J ends, which lost 1 base and 7 bases, there was a span of 8 bases. CDR3 length: 13 amino acids. CDR3 sequence reads: CASSEDRGQPQHF. The CDR3 DNA sequence: TGTGCCAGCAGTGAAGATCGGGGCCAGCCCCAGCATTTT.

This clonotype was counted many times. CDR3 sequence reads: CASSSTGSTEAFF. The CDR3, as DNA: TGCGCCAGCAGCTCGACAGGGAGCACTGAAGCTTTCTTT. This chain connects TRBV5-1 to TRBJ1-1, with 7 nucleotides matching TRBD1. The CDR3 is made up of 13 amino acids. The V and J ends lost 3 bases and 4 bases, in that order; junction bases with no gene match: 3. Germline CDR1 and CDR2: SGHRS and YFSETQ.

This chain connects TRBV6-5 to TRBJ2-3; 7 bases agree with TRBD2. This CDR3 spans 15 amino acids. The germline CDR1 and CDR2 sequences are MNHEY and SVGAGI. V shed 7 bases and J 0 bases; nucleotides not matched to a gene: 7. CDR3 sequence: CASKSVGGSTDTQYF. The CDR3 bases are TGTGCCAGCAAATCAGTCGGGGGGAGCACAGATACGCAGTATTTT.

This clonotype was observed a few times. The chain has TRBV27 and TRBJ1-5; D unresolved. The V gene's germline CDR1 is MNHEY and CDR2 SMNVEV (reference sequence). CDR3 length equals 14 residues. Between the trimmed V and J ends, which lost 5 bases and 3 bases, there was a span of 11 bases. The CDR3, as DNA: TGTGCCAGCAGTCCCAGGACCTTCAATCAGCCCCAGCATTTT. Its translation: CASSPRTFNQPQHF.

This clonotype came up many times. The chain links TRBV9 to TRBJ2-5; a weak D match, TRBD2 (6 bases). The CDR3 has 15 amino acids. Between the trimmed V and J ends, which lost 2 bases and 5 bases, there was a span of 16 bases. CDR1 and CDR2 from the germline V gene are SGDLS and YYNGEE. The CDR3 DNA follows: TGTGCCAGCAGCGTCCGGGACTCGGGGAGGGAGACCCAGTACTTC. Protein product: CASSVRDSGRETQYF. The full variable domain, completed using reference TRBV9 and TRBJ2-5, is DSGVTQTPKHLITATGQRVTLRCSPRSGDLSVYWYQQSLDQGLQFLIQYYNGEERAKGNILERFSAQQFPDLHSELNLSSLELGDSALYFCASSVRDSGRETQYFGPGTRLLVL.

This clonotype has a count of ten or more. The V call is TRBV5-1, the J call TRBJ1-1; D remains ambiguous. Germline-derived CDR1 and CDR2 are SGHRS and YFSETQ. The V end was cut by 4 bases, the J end by 8 bases, with 9 bases between. The CDR3 is 11 residues long. CDR3 residues: CASSLTGEAFF. The CDR3 DNA reads TGCGCCAGCAGCCTAACGGGGGAAGCTTTCTTT.

This clonotype was found many times. This chain uses TRBV5-6 with TRBJ2-7; 7 bases line up with TRBD1. Germline V gives CDR1 SGHDT, CDR2 YYEEEE. CDR3 length: 14 residues. The V segment lost 4 bases and the J segment 1 base; nucleotides outside the gene matches: 5. Here the CDR3 reads CASSPPGQSYEQYF. In DNA, the CDR3 is TGTGCCAGCAGCCCCCCGGGACAGTCCTACGAGCAGTACTTC.

The sample holds a few counts of this clonotype. The chain joins TRBV20-1 to TRBJ1-1, with 8 bases fitting TRBD1. The CDR3 contains 15 residues. The germline CDR1 and CDR2 sequences are DFQATT and SNEGSKA (reference sequence). J lost 0 bases, V lost 4 bases, and 7 bases had no gene match. The CDR3 coding sequence is TGCAGTGCTATTGGACAGGGCGCCATGAACACTGAAGCTTTCTTT. Translation: CSAIGQGAMNTEAFF.

This clonotype appeared many times. The chain couples TRBV18 to TRBJ2-3, with D maybe TRBD2 (5 bases). CDR3 length equals 16 residues. CDR1 and CDR2 (germline): KGHSH, LQKENI. Trimming took off 4 bases at V and 1 base at J, with 15 bases between the two ends. The CDR3 DNA reads as TGTGCCAGCTCACACCCGTCCGGAGGCGGCACAGATACGCAGTATTTT. Protein: CASSHPSGGGTDTQYF. Combining the CDR3 with reference TRBV18 and TRBJ2-3 gives the whole variable domain NAGVMQNPRHLVRRRGQEARLRCSPMKGHSHVYWYRQLPEEGLKFMVYLQKENIIDESGMPKERFSAEFPKEGPSILRIQQVVRGDSAAYFCASSHPSGGGTDTQYFGPGTRLTVL.

The genes are TRBV28 and TRBJ1-5, with D possibly being TRBD1 (5 bases). This CDR3 region has 16 residues. Germline lookup yields CDR1 MDHEN and CDR2 SYDVKM. Trimming removed 7 bases from V and 7 bases from J, with 23 bases in between. CDR3 sequence reads: CASTPLRGLPGQPQHF. Here the CDR3 DNA reads TGTGCCAGCACCCCGCTCCGGGGACTCCCTGGCCAGCCCCAGCATTTT. The full variable domain, in which reference TRBV28 and TRBJ1-5 provide the parts outside the CDR3, is DVKVTQSSRYLVKRTGEKVFLECVQDMDHENMFWYRQDPGLGLRLIYFSYDVKMKEKGDIPEGYSVSREKKERFSLILESASTNQTSMYLCASTPLRGLPGQPQHFGDGTRLSIL.

This clonotype was counted many times. This chain connects TRBV7-8 to TRBJ1-1; TRBD1 agrees at 9 bases. Germline V CDR1 and CDR2: SGHVS, FQNEAQ. CDR3 size: 15 residues. The V gene end was trimmed by 4 bases and the J gene end by 5 bases; junction bases not matched to a gene: 8. CDR3 in DNA: TGTGCCAGCAGCTCTAAAACAGGGGGCTGGACTGAAGCTTTCTTT. It yields the protein CASSSKTGGWTEAFF.

Ten or more counts support this clonotype. The rearrangement joins TRBV10-1 to TRBJ2-3, with 10 bases aligning to TRBD2. The CDR3 length is 13 residues. CDR1 and CDR2 (germline): WNHNN, SYGVQD (reference sequence). V trimming: 8 bases; J trimming: 7 bases; junction bases outside the gene matches: 6. CDR3 loop: CASSSGSWNTQYF. The DNA of the CDR3 is TGCGCCAGCTCTAGCGGGAGTTGGAATACGCAGTATTTT.

A few counts support this clonotype. V is TRBV11-2 and J is TRBJ2-1; D tentatively fits TRBD1 or TRBD2 (5 bases each). Trimming took 5 bases from V and 13 from J, leaving 15 bases between them. The V gene's germline CDR1 is SGHAT and CDR2 FQNNGV. CDR3 size: 12 residues. CDR3 residues: CASSPPGTDQFF. Here the CDR3 DNA reads TGTGCCAGCAGCCCTCCTGGGACGGATCAGTTCTTC.

The J gene is TRBJ1-5, the V gene TRBV27, with 10 bases identical to TRBD1. Trimming at V came to 5 bases and at J to 5 bases, leaving 9 bases not matched to a gene. The CDR3 totals 16 residues. Germline assignment: CDR1 MNHEY and CDR2 SMNVEV (reference sequence). The CDR3 protein is CASSPLTGGWDQPQHF. Written as DNA, the CDR3 is TGTGCCAGCAGTCCATTGACAGGGGGCTGGGATCAGCCCCAGCATTTT.

This clonotype has more than one count but fewer than ten. The chain recombines TRBV27 with TRBJ1-1, with D possibly TRBD1 on 5 matching bases. V was pared by 3 bases and J by 6 bases, with 14 bases between. CDR1 is MNHEY and CDR2 is SMNVEV in the germline V gene (reference sequence). This CDR3 has 14 residues. The CDR3 loop is CASSLESLGAEAFF. Here the CDR3 DNA reads TGTGCCAGCAGTTTGGAGAGCCTGGGGGCTGAAGCTTTCTTT.

This clonotype was picked up a small number of times. The chain uses TRBV28 and TRBJ1-5, with D unresolved. CDR1 is MDHEN and CDR2 is SYDVKM in the germline V gene. The CDR3 consists of 14 residues. V was clipped by 10 bases and J by 0 bases, with 13 bases between them. The CDR3 nucleotides read TGTGCCACCGATAGACGGCTTAGCAATCAGCCCCAGCATTTT. Translation gives CATDRRLSNQPQHF.

This clonotype was detected many times. The chain recombines TRBV10-2 with TRBJ2-5; TRBD2 matches 9 bases. This CDR3 spans 15 amino acids. The germline V gene has CDR1 WSHSY and CDR2 SAAADI. With V trimmed by 8 bases and J by 2 bases, 9 bases remained unmatched. In DNA, the CDR3 is TGCGCCAGCTCCCGAACTAGCGGGTTACAAGAGACCCAGTACTTC. This translates into CASSRTSGLQETQYF.

This clonotype was picked up many times. This rearrangement joins TRBV13 to TRBJ2-3; 10 bases align to TRBD2. This CDR3 region has 15 residues. Germline CDR1 PRHDT, CDR2 FYEKMQ (reference sequence). The V gene end was trimmed by 4 bases and the J gene end by 4 bases; junction bases not matched to a gene: 5. CDR3 loop: CASSSRTSGSDTQYF. As DNA, the CDR3 is TGTGCCAGCAGCTCGCGGACTAGCGGATCAGATACGCAGTATTTT.

This clonotype was found many times. The chain carries TRBV5-6 and TRBJ1-6, with D unresolved. V dropped 5 bases and J dropped 9 bases, with 18 bases sitting between them. Germline V gene sequence: CDR1 SGHDT, CDR2 YYEEEE. This CDR3 has 15 residues. CDR3 sequence (DNA): TGTGCCAGCAGTCTCTGGGGAACAGAGACTTCACCCCTCCACTTT. This sequence encodes CASSLWGTETSPLHF.

This rearrangement joins TRBV6-5 to TRBJ2-3, with a tentative D call TRBD2 (6 bases). Trimming removed 5 bases at V and 0 bases at J, with 18 bases between. Germline-derived CDR1 and CDR2 are MNHEY and SVGAGI. This CDR3 is built from 17 residues. CDR3 in amino acids: CASSPNPGLDSTDTQYF. CDR3 DNA sequence: TGTGCCAGCAGTCCCAACCCGGGACTTGATAGCACAGATACGCAGTATTTT.

The J gene is TRBJ2-3, the V gene TRBV5-1; D possibly corresponds to TRBD2 (5 bases). The CDR3 covers 16 residues. CDR1 is SGHRS, CDR2 YFSETQ, per germline. Trimming stripped 0 bases from V and 9 bases from J, with 20 bases between. The CDR3 sequence: CASSLGGLGAMKTQYF. CDR3 bases: TGCGCCAGCAGCTTGGGCGGACTGGGCGCGATGAAGACGCAGTATTTT.

Many counts were recorded for this clonotype. The rearrangement uses TRBV7-2 and TRBJ1-6, with a tentative D call TRBD1 (5 bases). This CDR3 region has 15 residues. The V gene lost 5 bases and the J gene lost 10 bases, with 18 bases spanning the gap. The germline gives CDR1 SGHTA, CDR2 FQGNSA. The chain's CDR3 is CASSAPRARKSPLHF. The CDR3 DNA sequence: TGTGCCAGCAGCGCCCCCAGGGCGAGAAAATCACCCCTCCACTTT.

This clonotype was observed a handful of times. Written as DNA, the CDR3 is TGTGCCAGTAGTTCGTGGGGACTAGCGGGAGCTGATGAGCAGTTCTTC. Encoded protein: CASSSWGLAGADEQFF. V is TRBV19 and J is TRBJ2-1; 14 positions agree with TRBD2. The germline V gene encodes CDR1 LNHDA and CDR2 SQIVND (reference sequence). Germline trimming cut 5 bases from V and 8 bases from J; bases unmatched to any gene: 8. This CDR3 contains 16 residues.

This clonotype was detected many times. The chain couples TRBV10-3 to TRBJ2-3; 8 bases match TRBD1. V shed 7 bases, J shed 4 bases, and the junction held 7 bases outside the gene matches. The CDR3 extends over 14 amino acids. Germline V gene data show CDR1 as ENHRY and CDR2 as SYGVKD. For the CDR3, the DNA is TGTGCCATCACCCCGGGACAGGAAGCAGATACGCAGTATTTT. This codes for CAITPGQEADTQYF.

This clonotype has a count of ten or more. The J gene is TRBJ2-7, the V gene TRBV18; D might be TRBD2 (5 bases). Trimming stripped 3 bases from V and 2 bases from J, with 8 bases between. Per the germline V gene, CDR1 is KGHSH and CDR2 is LQKENI. CDR3 length: 13 amino acids. CDR3 region: CASSPSETYEQYF. The CDR3 coding sequence is TGTGCCAGCTCACCTAGCGAGACCTACGAGCAGTACTTC.

This clonotype came up many times. The V and J genes are TRBV7-2 and TRBJ2-1; a possible D gene is TRBD2 (5 bases). This CDR3 region has 12 residues. V dropped 2 bases and J dropped 8 bases, with 7 bases sitting between them. Germline-derived CDR1 and CDR2 are SGHTA and FQGNSA. CDR3 in amino acids: CASSLIGDEQFF. The CDR3 bases are TGTGCCAGCAGCTTAATCGGGGATGAGCAGTTCTTC.

This clonotype was observed at least ten times. This rearrangement joins TRBV20-1 to TRBJ1-2; D unclear. The CDR3 is 13 amino acids. Trimming cost V 7 bases and J 2 bases, with 14 bases left between them. Germline values: CDR1 DFQATT, CDR2 SNEGSKA (reference sequence). For the CDR3, the DNA is TGCAGTGTCCCAGGCCACAGAAACTATGGCTACACCTTC. Its protein is CSVPGHRNYGYTF.

This sequence joins TRBV6-2 or TRBV6-3 and TRBJ2-7; 8 nucleotides line up with TRBD2. The germline gives CDR1 MNHEY, CDR2 SVGEGT. The V gene end was trimmed by 2 bases and the J gene end by 2 bases; junction bases not matched to a gene: 8. CDR3 length: 16 residues. This chain's CDR3 is CASSYVKGLGPYEQYF. DNA of the CDR3: TGTGCCAGCAGTTACGTGAAGGGACTAGGGCCCTACGAGCAGTACTTC.

This clonotype was counted only a few times. The genes are TRBV13 and TRBJ2-2; the D gene is possibly TRBD1 (5 bases). CDR1 is PRHDT, CDR2 FYEKMQ, per germline (reference sequence). The CDR3 is made up of 11 amino acids. V gave up 5 bases and J gave up 8 bases, with 6 bases separating them. CDR3: CASSNRGELFF. As DNA, the CDR3 is TGTGCCAGCAGCAACAGGGGGGAGCTGTTTTTT.